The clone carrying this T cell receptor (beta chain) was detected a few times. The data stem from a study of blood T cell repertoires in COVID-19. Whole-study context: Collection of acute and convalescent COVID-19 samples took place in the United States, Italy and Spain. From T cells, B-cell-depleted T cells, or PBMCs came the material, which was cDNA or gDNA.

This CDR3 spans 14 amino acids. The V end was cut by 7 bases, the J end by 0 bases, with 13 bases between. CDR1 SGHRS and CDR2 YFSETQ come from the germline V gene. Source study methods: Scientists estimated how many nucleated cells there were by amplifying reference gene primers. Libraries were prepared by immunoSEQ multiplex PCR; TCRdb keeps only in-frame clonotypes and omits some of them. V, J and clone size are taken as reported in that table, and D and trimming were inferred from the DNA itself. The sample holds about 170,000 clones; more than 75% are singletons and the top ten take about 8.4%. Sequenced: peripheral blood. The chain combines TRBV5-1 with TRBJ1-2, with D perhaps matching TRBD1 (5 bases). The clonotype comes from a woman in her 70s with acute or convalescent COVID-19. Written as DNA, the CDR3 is TGCGCCAGCCAAACAGGAGAAACTAACTATGGCTACACCTTC. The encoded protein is CASQTGETNYGYTF.